This T cell receptor beta chain was captured by sequencing in a study of T-cell memory formation after mild COVID-19. 5'RACE with constant-segment primers yielded barcoded, UMI-tagged TCR alpha and TCR beta cDNA libraries. MiXCR, applied by TCRdb to the 5' RACE reads, yields one record per CDR3 protein. The table lists over 350,000 distinct CDR3 sequences, around a sixth of them singletons. This CDR3 is built from 12 residues. The V and J ends lost 3 bases and 8 bases respectively, with 8 bases between them. The sample holds many counts of this clonotype. Sequenced material: PBMCs or a T cell subset sorted from them (not recorded which). The V and J genes are TRBV12-3 or TRBV12-4 and TRBJ2-1; D call uncertain. This clonotype was obtained from a man aged 18-30 years who had mild COVID-19 (a few samples of this study predate the infection). Cell type and time point are not known. CDR3 coding DNA: TGTGCCAGCAGTTTCCAAGGGTATGAGCAGTTCTTC. This translates into CASSFQGYEQFF.